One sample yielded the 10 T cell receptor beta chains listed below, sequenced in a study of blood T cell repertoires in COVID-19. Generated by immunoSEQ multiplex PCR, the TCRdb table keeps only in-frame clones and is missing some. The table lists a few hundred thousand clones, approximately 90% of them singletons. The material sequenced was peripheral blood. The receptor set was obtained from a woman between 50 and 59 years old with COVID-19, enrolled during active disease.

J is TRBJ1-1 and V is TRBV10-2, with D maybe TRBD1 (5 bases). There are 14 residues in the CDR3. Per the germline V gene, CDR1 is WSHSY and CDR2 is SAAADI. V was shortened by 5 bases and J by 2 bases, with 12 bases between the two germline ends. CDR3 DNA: TGCGCCAGCAGTATGACAGCGATAAACACTGAAGCTTTCTTT. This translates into CASSMTAINTEAFF.

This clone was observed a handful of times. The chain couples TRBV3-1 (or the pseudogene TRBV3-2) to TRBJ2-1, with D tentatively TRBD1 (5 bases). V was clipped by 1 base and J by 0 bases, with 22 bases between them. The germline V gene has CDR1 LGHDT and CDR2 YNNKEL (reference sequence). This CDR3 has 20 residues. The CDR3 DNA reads TGTGCCAGCAGCCAAGGGTCCAGGGTAAGGGATAAGAGCTCCTACAATGAGCAGTTCTTC. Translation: CASSQGSRVRDKSSYNEQFF.

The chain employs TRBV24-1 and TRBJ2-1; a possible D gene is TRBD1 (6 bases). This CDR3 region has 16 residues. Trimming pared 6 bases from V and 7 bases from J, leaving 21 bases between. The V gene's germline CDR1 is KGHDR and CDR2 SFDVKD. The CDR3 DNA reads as TGTGCCACCAGTTCTTTACAGGGAGAGGTGGGGAATGAGCAGTTCTTC. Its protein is CATSSLQGEVGNEQFF.

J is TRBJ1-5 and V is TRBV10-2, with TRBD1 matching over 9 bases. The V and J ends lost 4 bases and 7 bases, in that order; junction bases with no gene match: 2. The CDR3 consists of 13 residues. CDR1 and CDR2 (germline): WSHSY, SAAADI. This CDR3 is CASSVGQGQPQHF. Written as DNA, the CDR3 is TGCGCCAGCAGTGTTGGACAGGGGCAGCCCCAGCATTTT.

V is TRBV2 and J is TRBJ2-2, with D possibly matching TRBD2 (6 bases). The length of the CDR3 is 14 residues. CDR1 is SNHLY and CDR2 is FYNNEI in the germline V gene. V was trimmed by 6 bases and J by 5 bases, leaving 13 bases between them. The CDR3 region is CASRGGFKTGELFF. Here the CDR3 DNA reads TGTGCCAGCAGAGGAGGGTTTAAAACCGGGGAGCTGTTTTTT.

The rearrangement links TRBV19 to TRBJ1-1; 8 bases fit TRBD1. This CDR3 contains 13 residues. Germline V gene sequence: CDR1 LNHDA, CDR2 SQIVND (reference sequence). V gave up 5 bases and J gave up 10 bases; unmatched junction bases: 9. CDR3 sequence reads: CASSPGQATRAFF. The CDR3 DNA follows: TGTGCCAGTAGTCCGGGACAGGCCACTCGAGCTTTCTTT.

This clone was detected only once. CDR3 residues: CASSQAQLVRGGFGYEQYF. The CDR3 nucleotides are TGTGCCAGCAGCCAAGCCCAGCTCGTTCGCGGGGGGTTTGGCTACGAGCAGTACTTC. The V call is TRBV3-1 (or the pseudogene TRBV3-2), the J call TRBJ2-7; 8 nucleotides align to TRBD2. The germline V gene has CDR1 LGHDT and CDR2 YNNKEL (reference sequence). Trimming removed 1 base from V and 3 bases from J; junction bases left unmatched: 17. The CDR3 has 19 residues.

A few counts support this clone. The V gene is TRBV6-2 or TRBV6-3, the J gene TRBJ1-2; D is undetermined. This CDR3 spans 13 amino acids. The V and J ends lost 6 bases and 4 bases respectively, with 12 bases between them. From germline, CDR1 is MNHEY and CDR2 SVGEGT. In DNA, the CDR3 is TGTGCCAGCAGCCACGACGGAGCCTATGGCTACACCTTC. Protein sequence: CASSHDGAYGYTF.

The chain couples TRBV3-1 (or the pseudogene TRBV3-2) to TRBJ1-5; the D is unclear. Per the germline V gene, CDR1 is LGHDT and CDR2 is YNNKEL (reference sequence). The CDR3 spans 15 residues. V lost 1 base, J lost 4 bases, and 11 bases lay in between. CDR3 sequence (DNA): TGTGCCAGCAGCCAAGGTCGCAACCTAAATCAGCCCCAGCATTTT. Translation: CASSQGRNLNQPQHF.

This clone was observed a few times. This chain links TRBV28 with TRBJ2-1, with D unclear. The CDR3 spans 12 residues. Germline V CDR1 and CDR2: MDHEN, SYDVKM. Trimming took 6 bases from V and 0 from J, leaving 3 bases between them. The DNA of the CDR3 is TGTGCCAGCAGGAGCTCCTACAATGAGCAGTTCTTC. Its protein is CASRSSYNEQFF.